One sample yielded the 10 T cell receptor beta chains listed below, sequenced in a study of blood T cell repertoires in COVID-19 (dated by TCRdb to 2018 to 2021). The library was produced with the immunoSEQ multiplex PCR assay. The clones in this table, taken by TCRdb from immuneACCESS, are in-frame only. Not every clone is retained; where verified, under half of the shortfall comes from an unresolved V gene, and the cause of the rest is unknown. The table for this sample lists just over 300,000 clones; about nine tenths of them were counted only once. About 9.9% of the sample is held by the ten biggest clonotypes. The sequencing sample was made of PBMCs or T cells enriched from blood (not recorded which). The receptor set was obtained from a woman aged 40 to 50 who had recovered from COVID-19.

The J gene is TRBJ1-6, the V gene TRBV19, with 8 bases lining up with TRBD1. The V and J ends lost 3 bases and 10 bases, in that order; junction bases with no gene match: 2. The germline gives CDR1 LNHDA, CDR2 SQIVND (reference sequence). CDR3 length: 13 amino acids. CDR3 nucleotide sequence: TGTGCCAGTAGTATCGGGACAGGATCACCCCTCCACTTT. Amino acid sequence: CASSIGTGSPLHF.

The chain recombines TRBV6-5 with TRBJ2-7, with no clear D. Looked up from germline, CDR1 is MNHEY and CDR2 is SVGAGI. This CDR3 comprises 12 residues. V lost 8 bases, J lost 5 bases, and 13 bases lay in between. CDR3 DNA sequence: TGTGCCAGCGGTTCCTTTCCGGACGAGCAGTACTTC. Its protein is CASGSFPDEQYF.

CDR3 bases: TGTGCCAGCATTCTTCCTCCCGAGGATACGCAGTATTTT. This gives the protein CASILPPEDTQYF. The chain couples TRBV2 to TRBJ2-3; D unresolved. CDR3 size: 13 residues. Trimming took off 7 bases at V and 6 bases at J, with 14 bases between the two ends. Germline V lookup: CDR1 SNHLY, CDR2 FYNNEI. The full variable domain, with the rest looked up from reference TRBV2 and TRBJ2-3, is EPEVTQTPSHQVTQMGQEVILRCVPISNHLYFYWYRQILGQKVEFLVSFYNNEISEKSEIFDDQFSVERPDGSNFTLKIRSTKLEDSAMYFCASILPPEDTQYFGPGTRLTVL.

The J gene is TRBJ2-1, the V gene TRBV27; D is uncertain. Germline CDR1 and CDR2: MNHEY and SMNVEV (reference sequence). The V end lost 6 bases, the J end lost 0 bases, and 15 bases lay between the germline ends. This CDR3 is built from 16 residues. DNA for the CDR3: TGTGCCAGCAGCTTCCCCCCGGTGAGCTCCTACAATGAGCAGTTCTTC. Its protein product is CASSFPPVSSYNEQFF.

The V gene is TRBV20-1, the J gene TRBJ1-2; D uncertain. Trimming removed 2 bases at V and 2 bases at J, with 3 bases between. Germline loops: CDR1 DFQATT, CDR2 SNEGSKA (reference sequence). The CDR3 runs 11 residues. The CDR3 DNA reads as TGCAGTGCTAGAATAAACTATGGCTACACCTTC. Encoded protein: CSARINYGYTF.

This clone was found once. The chain joins TRBV5-5 to TRBJ2-2; 14 nucleotides align to TRBD2. Germline CDR1 reads SGHKS; CDR2 reads YYEKEE (reference sequence). The CDR3 is 18 amino acids. The V and J ends lost 4 bases and 5 bases, in that order; junction bases with no gene match: 10. CDR3 sequence: CASSPLGLAGVGTGELFF. The CDR3 DNA reads TGTGCCAGCAGCCCGCTGGGACTAGCGGGAGTGGGGACCGGGGAGCTGTTTTTT.

The genes are TRBV7-2 and TRBJ2-1, with D uncertain. CDR3 length: 15 amino acids. Trimming left V 3 bases short and J 2 bases short, with 11 bases between. CDR1 SGHTA and CDR2 FQGNSA come from the germline V gene. The CDR3 protein is CASSFTGSTYNEQFF. Written as DNA, the CDR3 is TGTGCCAGCAGCTTTACGGGTAGTACCTACAATGAGCAGTTCTTC.

V usage is TRBV13 and J usage is TRBJ2-1, with 9 positions matching TRBD1. Trimming removed 0 bases from V and 0 bases from J; junction bases left unmatched: 3. The CDR3 consists of 17 residues. Germline CDR1 is PRHDT and CDR2 is FYEKMQ (reference sequence). CDR3 protein: CASSLGTGGSSYNEQFF. DNA of the CDR3: TGTGCCAGCAGCTTAGGGACAGGGGGGAGCTCCTACAATGAGCAGTTCTTC.

The rearrangement joins TRBV28 to TRBJ2-2, with D maybe TRBD2 (6 bases). Deletions cut 3 bases from V and 6 bases from J, with 8 bases between. This CDR3 contains 13 residues. The V gene's germline CDR1 is MDHEN and CDR2 SYDVKM. The CDR3 bases are TGTGCCAGCAGTTTTAGCGGCGCCGGGGAGCTGTTTTTT. It codes for CASSFSGAGELFF.

The chain is built from TRBV30 and TRBJ1-2; D not certain. Trimming cost V 1 base and J 6 bases, with 6 bases left between them. Per germline, CDR1 GTSNPN and CDR2 SVGIG (reference sequence). This CDR3 is built from 11 residues. The CDR3 reads CAWSESHGYTF. CDR3 nucleotide sequence: TGTGCCTGGAGTGAAAGCCATGGCTACACCTTC.